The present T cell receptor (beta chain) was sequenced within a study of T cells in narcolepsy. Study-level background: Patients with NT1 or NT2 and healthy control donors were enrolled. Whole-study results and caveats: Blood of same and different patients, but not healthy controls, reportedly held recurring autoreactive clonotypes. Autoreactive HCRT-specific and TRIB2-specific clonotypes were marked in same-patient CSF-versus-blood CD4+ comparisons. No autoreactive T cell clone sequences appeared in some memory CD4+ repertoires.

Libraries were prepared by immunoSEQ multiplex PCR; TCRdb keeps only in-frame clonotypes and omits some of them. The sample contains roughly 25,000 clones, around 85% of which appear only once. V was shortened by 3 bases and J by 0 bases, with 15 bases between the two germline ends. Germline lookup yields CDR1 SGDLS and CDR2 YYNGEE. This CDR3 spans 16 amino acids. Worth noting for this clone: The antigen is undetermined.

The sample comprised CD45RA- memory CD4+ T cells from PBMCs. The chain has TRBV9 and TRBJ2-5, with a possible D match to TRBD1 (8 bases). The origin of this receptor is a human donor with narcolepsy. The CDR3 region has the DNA TGTGCCAGCAGCGAAACAGGGGGGGGGAACCAAGAGACCCAGTACTTC. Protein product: CASSETGGGNQETQYF.